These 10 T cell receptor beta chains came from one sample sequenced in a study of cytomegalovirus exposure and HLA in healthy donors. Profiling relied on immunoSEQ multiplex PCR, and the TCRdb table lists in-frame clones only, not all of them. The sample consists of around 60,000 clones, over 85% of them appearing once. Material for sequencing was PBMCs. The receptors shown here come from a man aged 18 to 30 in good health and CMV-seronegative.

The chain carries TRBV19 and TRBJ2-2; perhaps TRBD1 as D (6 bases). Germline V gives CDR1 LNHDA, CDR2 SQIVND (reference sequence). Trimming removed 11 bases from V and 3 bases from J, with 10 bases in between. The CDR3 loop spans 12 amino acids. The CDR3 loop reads CAGAGDTGELFF. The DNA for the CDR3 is TGTGCCGGGGCAGGGGACACCGGGGAGCTGTTTTTT.

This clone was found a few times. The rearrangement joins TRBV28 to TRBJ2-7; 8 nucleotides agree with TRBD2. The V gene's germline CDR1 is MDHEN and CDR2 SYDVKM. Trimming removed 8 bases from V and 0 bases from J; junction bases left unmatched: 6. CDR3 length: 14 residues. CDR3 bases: TGTGCCAGCGGCACTAGCGGCAGCTCCTACGAGCAGTACTTC. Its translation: CASGTSGSSYEQYF. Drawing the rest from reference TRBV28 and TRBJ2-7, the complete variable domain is DVKVTQSSRYLVKRTGEKVFLECVQDMDHENMFWYRQDPGLGLRLIYFSYDVKMKEKGDIPEGYSVSREKKERFSLILESASTNQTSMYLCASGTSGSSYEQYFGPGTRLTVT.

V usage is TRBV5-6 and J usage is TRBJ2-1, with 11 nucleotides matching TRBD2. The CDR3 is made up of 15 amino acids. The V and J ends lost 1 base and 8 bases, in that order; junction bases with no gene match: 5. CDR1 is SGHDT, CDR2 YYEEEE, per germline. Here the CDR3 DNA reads TGTGCCAGCAGCTTGTTGGCTAGCGGGAGGCATGAGCAGTTCTTC. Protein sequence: CASSLLASGRHEQFF.

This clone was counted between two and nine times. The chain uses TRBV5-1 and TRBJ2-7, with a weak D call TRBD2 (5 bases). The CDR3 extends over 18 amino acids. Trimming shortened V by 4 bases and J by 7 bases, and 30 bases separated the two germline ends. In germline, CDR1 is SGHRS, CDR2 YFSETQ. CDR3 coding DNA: TGCGCCAGCAGCCAGGAGGCTCGAGGGTGGCCAACTGATACGGAGCAGTACTTC. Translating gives CASSQEARGWPTDTEQYF. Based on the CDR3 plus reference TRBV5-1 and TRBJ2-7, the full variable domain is KAGVTQTPRYLIKTRGQQVTLSCSPISGHRSVSWYQQTPGQGLQFLFEYFSETQRNKGNFPGRFSGRQFSNSRSEMNVSTLELGDSALYLCASSQEARGWPTDTEQYFGPGTRLTVT.

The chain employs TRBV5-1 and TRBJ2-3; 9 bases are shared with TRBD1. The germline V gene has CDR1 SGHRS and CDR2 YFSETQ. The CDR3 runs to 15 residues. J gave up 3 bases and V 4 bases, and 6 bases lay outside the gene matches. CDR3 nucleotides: TGCGCCAGCAGCGGACAGGGGATGGGGACAGATACGCAGTATTTT. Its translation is CASSGQGMGTDTQYF.

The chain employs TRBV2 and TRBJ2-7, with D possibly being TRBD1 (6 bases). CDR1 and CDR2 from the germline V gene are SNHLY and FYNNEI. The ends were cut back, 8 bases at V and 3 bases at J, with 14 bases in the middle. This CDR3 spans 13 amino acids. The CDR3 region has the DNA TGTGCCAGCGAACGGGACACAGGCTACGAGCAGTACTTC. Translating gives CASERDTGYEQYF.

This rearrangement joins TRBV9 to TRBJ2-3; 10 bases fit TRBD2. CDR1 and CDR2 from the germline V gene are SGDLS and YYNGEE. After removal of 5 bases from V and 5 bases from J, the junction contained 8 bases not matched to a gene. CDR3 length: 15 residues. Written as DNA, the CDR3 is TGTGCCAGCAGTGATAGCGGGAGGCTTGGAGATACGCAGTATTTT. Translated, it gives CASSDSGRLGDTQYF.

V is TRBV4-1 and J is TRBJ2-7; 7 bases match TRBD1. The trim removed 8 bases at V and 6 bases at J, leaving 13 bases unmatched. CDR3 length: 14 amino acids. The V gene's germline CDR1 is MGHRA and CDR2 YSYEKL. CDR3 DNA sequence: TGCGCCAGCGCAGGGGGATTCCCTCACGCCGAGCAGTACTTC. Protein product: CASAGGFPHAEQYF.

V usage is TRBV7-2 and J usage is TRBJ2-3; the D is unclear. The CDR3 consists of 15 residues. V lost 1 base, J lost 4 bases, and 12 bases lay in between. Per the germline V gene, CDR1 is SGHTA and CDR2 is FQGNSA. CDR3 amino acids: CASSLVGPVADTQYF. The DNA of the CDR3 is TGTGCCAGCAGCTTAGTGGGCCCGGTAGCAGATACGCAGTATTTT.

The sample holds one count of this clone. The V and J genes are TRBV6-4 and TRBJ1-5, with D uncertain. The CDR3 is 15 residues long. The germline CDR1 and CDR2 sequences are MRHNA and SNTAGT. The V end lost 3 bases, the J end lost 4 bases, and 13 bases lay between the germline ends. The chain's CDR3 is CASSDMEAENQPQHF. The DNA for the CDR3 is TGTGCCAGCAGTGATATGGAGGCGGAAAATCAGCCCCAGCATTTT.